These 26 T cell receptor beta chains were all obtained from the same sample, sequenced in a study of Tregs in tolerant kidney transplant recipients. The table came from immunoSEQ multiplex PCR; TCRdb's copy has only in-frame clones and leaves some out. The sample holds about 64,000 clones; 87% are singletons and the top ten take under 4.5%. Related graft donors supplied nonmyeloablative bone marrow transplants, and mixed chimerism was transient. The source was CD4+ T cells from blood (PBMCs), collected 6 months after the transplant. These TCRs come from a human patient who received a combined kidney and bone marrow transplant. Some T cells here may be from the graft donor.

The chain uses TRBV14 and TRBJ2-2; the D gene is possibly TRBD1 (5 bases). Deletions cut 2 bases from V and 5 bases from J, with 12 bases between. The CDR3 spans 15 residues. Germline V gene sequence: CDR1 SGHDN, CDR2 FVKESK. The CDR3 here is CASSQIQGGTGELFF. DNA of the CDR3: TGTGCCAGCAGCCAAATTCAGGGTGGGACCGGGGAGCTGTTTTTT.

V usage is TRBV6-1 and J usage is TRBJ1-6; 9 nucleotides match TRBD1. V shed 0 bases, J shed 10 bases, and the junction held 7 bases outside the gene matches. This CDR3 has 16 amino acids. The germline V gene has CDR1 MNHNS and CDR2 SASEGT. The CDR3: CASSEAWTGVGSPLHF. The CDR3 region has the DNA TGTGCCAGCAGTGAAGCGTGGACAGGGGTCGGGTCACCCCTCCACTTT.

The CDR3 region is CASSLVISWREDDNEQFF. The CDR3 nucleotides are TGTGCCAGCAGCTTAGTTATTTCGTGGCGGGAGGACGACAATGAGCAGTTCTTC. The chain is built from TRBV13 and TRBJ2-1, with 8 bases lining up with TRBD2. There are 18 residues in the CDR3. The V gene end was trimmed by 1 base and the J gene end by 5 bases; junction bases not matched to a gene: 13. Germline V gene data show CDR1 as PRHDT and CDR2 as FYEKMQ (reference sequence).

This clone has just one count. The V and J genes are TRBV18 and TRBJ2-3; a possible D gene is TRBD1 (6 bases). Germline CDR1 is KGHSH and CDR2 is LQKENI. The CDR3 contains 15 residues. V was clipped by 5 bases and J by 1 base, with 13 bases between them. The CDR3 nucleotides read TGTGCCAGCTCAAACAGGGTTTTGCGCACAGATACGCAGTATTTT. It yields the protein CASSNRVLRTDTQYF. Based on the CDR3 plus reference TRBV18 and TRBJ2-3, the full variable domain is NAGVMQNPRHLVRRRGQEARLRCSPMKGHSHVYWYRQLPEEGLKFMVYLQKENIIDESGMPKERFSAEFPKEGPSILRIQQVVRGDSAAYFCASSNRVLRTDTQYFGPGTRLTVL.

The chain links TRBV11-3 to TRBJ2-7, with D possibly being TRBD1 (6 bases). The CDR3 has 14 amino acids. In germline, CDR1 is SGHNT, CDR2 YENEEA. Trimming pared 5 bases from V and 2 bases from J, leaving 13 bases between. CDR3 loop: CASSLWTVTYEQYF. The CDR3 bases are TGTGCCAGCAGCCTATGGACAGTAACCTACGAGCAGTACTTC.

The chain carries TRBV7-2 and TRBJ2-1; perhaps TRBD2 as D (6 bases). This CDR3 spans 16 amino acids. Trimming removed 5 bases from V and 1 base from J, with 15 bases in between. The germline gives CDR1 SGHTA, CDR2 FQGNSA. CDR3 protein: CASSAPGVWSYNEQFF. The CDR3 bases are TGTGCCAGCAGCGCCCCGGGAGTTTGGTCCTACAATGAGCAGTTCTTC.

This rearrangement joins TRBV28 to TRBJ1-2, with 7 bases identical to TRBD1. Germline V gene lookup returns CDR1 MDHEN and CDR2 SYDVKM. V shed 7 bases and J 4 bases; nucleotides not matched to a gene: 9. The CDR3 is 14 residues long. DNA for the CDR3: TGTGCCAGCAATCGACAGGGTAGGGGCTATGGCTACACCTTC. Its translation is CASNRQGRGYGYTF.

The chain is built from TRBV7-2 and TRBJ1-2; TRBD1 aligns across 8 bases. Germline CDR1 is SGHTA and CDR2 is FQGNSA. There are 15 residues in the CDR3. J gave up 5 bases and V 2 bases, and 7 bases lay outside the gene matches. The CDR3 region is CASSLFQGAPYGYTF. CDR3 nucleotide sequence: TGTGCCAGCAGCTTATTCCAGGGGGCTCCATATGGCTACACCTTC.

The V call is TRBV4-2, the J call TRBJ2-1, with 12 bases fitting TRBD1. The germline CDR1 and CDR2 sequences are LGHNA and YNFKEQ. V was pared by 5 bases and J by 8 bases, with 7 bases of the junction left unmatched. The CDR3 runs to 15 residues. The CDR3 bases are TGTGCCAGCAGCTCCGGGACAGGGGGCGTCTATGAGCAGTTCTTC. It encodes CASSSGTGGVYEQFF.

This clone was seen more than once but under ten times. The V gene is TRBV19, the J gene TRBJ2-1; D not resolved. Trimming took 1 base from V and 5 from J, leaving 6 bases between them. Germline CDR1 LNHDA, CDR2 SQIVND (reference sequence). The CDR3 length is 13 residues. The CDR3 spells CASSIVRDNEQFF. For the CDR3, the DNA is TGTGCCAGTAGTATAGTCCGGGACAATGAGCAGTTCTTC.

This chain's CDR3 is CASRQPPPNTEAFF. In DNA form, the CDR3 reads TGTGCCAGTAGACAGCCTCCCCCGAACACTGAAGCTTTCTTT. The chain uses TRBV19 and TRBJ1-1; no clear D. V was cut by 6 bases and J by 1 base, with 12 bases left in between. CDR3 size: 14 residues. Germline V gives CDR1 LNHDA, CDR2 SQIVND (reference sequence).

The rearrangement uses TRBV7-2 and TRBJ1-1, with D perhaps TRBD1 (6 bases). This CDR3 spans 15 amino acids. Trimming shortened V by 2 bases and J by 1 base, and 11 bases separated the two germline ends. Germline lookup yields CDR1 SGHTA and CDR2 FQGNSA. CDR3 DNA: TGTGCCAGCAGCTTAACCTGGGACACGAACACTGAAGCTTTCTTT. It yields the protein CASSLTWDTNTEAFF.

This chain uses TRBV11-2 with TRBJ2-7; 8 bases map to TRBD1. V was clipped by 5 bases and J by 5 bases; unmatched bases: 8. Germline V gene data show CDR1 as SGHAT and CDR2 as FQNNGV. This CDR3 region has 14 residues. The CDR3 DNA sequence: TGTGCCAGCAGCCCGGTGACAGGGGACCACGAGCAGTACTTC. This encodes CASSPVTGDHEQYF.

This clone was picked up a small number of times. The chain joins TRBV6-4 to TRBJ1-6; 8 bases align to TRBD1. The CDR3 runs 15 residues. The J segment lost 10 bases and the V segment lost 4 bases, leaving 9 bases of the junction unmatched. Germline values: CDR1 MRHNA, CDR2 SNTAGT. CDR3 coding DNA: TGTGCCAGCAGTGTATCAGGGGGCGGAGGGTCACCCCTCCACTTT. This translates into CASSVSGGGGSPLHF.

This chain connects TRBV2 to TRBJ1-5; D may be TRBD1 (6 bases). The CDR3 has 16 residues. Trimming took off 6 bases at V and 7 bases at J, with 22 bases between the two ends. Germline V gene sequence: CDR1 SNHLY, CDR2 FYNNEI. The CDR3 DNA reads TGTGCCAGCAGCCTAGGGGGGGCAGGGCTGAACCAGCCCCAGCATTTT. It specifies CASSLGGAGLNQPQHF.

This rearrangement joins TRBV6-6 to TRBJ1-1, with TRBD1 matching over 9 bases. With V trimmed by 0 bases and J by 5 bases, 4 bases remained unmatched. Germline V gene data show CDR1 as MNHNY and CDR2 as SVGAGI (reference sequence). The CDR3 spans 15 residues. CDR3 loop: CASSYSTGGETEAFF. DNA for the CDR3: TGTGCCAGCAGTTACTCGACAGGGGGAGAAACTGAAGCTTTCTTT.

This chain joins TRBV5-1 and TRBJ2-1; the match to TRBD2 covers 11 bases. Germline V gene lookup returns CDR1 SGHRS and CDR2 YFSETQ. The length of the CDR3 is 20 residues. J gave up 2 bases and V 0 bases, and 13 bases lay outside the gene matches. This CDR3 reads CASSLDIPTSGNLPYNEQFF. CDR3 DNA: TGCGCCAGCAGCTTGGATATTCCGACTAGCGGGAATCTACCCTACAATGAGCAGTTCTTC.

This clone was counted between two and nine times. The chain has TRBV2 and TRBJ2-2; weak D call: TRBD1 (6 bases). Trimming left V 2 bases short and J 1 base short, with 17 bases between. The CDR3 extends over 18 amino acids. CDR1 and CDR2 (germline): SNHLY, FYNNEI. The CDR3 loop is CASSERTVTFGNTGELFF. Written as DNA, the CDR3 is TGTGCCAGCAGTGAAAGGACAGTTACCTTTGGGAACACCGGGGAGCTGTTTTTT.

In this sample, this clone turned up a few times. Different DNA sequences within this sample yield the same CDR3. V usage is TRBV9 and J usage is TRBJ2-3; 9 nucleotides line up with TRBD2. The CDR3 sequence is 16 residues long. V shed 0 bases and J 1 base; nucleotides not matched to a gene: 3. CDR1 SGDLS and CDR2 YYNGEE come from the germline V gene. The CDR3 is CASSVVASGGTDTQYF. The DNA of the CDR3 is TGTGCCAGCAGCGTAGTGGCTAGCGGGGGCACAGATACGCAGTATTTT.

The table lists this clone with a count of one. This chain joins TRBV15 and TRBJ2-7; 10 nucleotides match TRBD1. The CDR3 runs 17 residues. V shed 1 base and J 3 bases; nucleotides not matched to a gene: 9. Germline V gives CDR1 LNHNV, CDR2 YYDKDF (reference sequence). The DNA of the CDR3 is TGTGCCACCAGCAGAGTGGGTTTTTGGGACAGGGGCTACGAGCAGTACTTC. Amino acid sequence: CATSRVGFWDRGYEQYF.

The V call is TRBV13, the J call TRBJ2-1; a possible D gene is TRBD2 (6 bases). With 6 bases removed from V and 2 bases from J, the gap between germline ends came to 17 bases. Germline V gene sequence: CDR1 PRHDT, CDR2 FYEKMQ (reference sequence). The CDR3 has 16 amino acids. The CDR3 DNA reads as TGTGCCAGCAGGTCCGGGACTCCCCTTCCCTACAATGAGCAGTTCTTC. Its protein is CASRSGTPLPYNEQFF.

V usage is TRBV7-2 and J usage is TRBJ1-2, with D possibly being TRBD1 (6 bases). The V gene's germline CDR1 is SGHTA and CDR2 FQGNSA. V lost 3 bases and J lost 7, with 15 bases in between. This CDR3 region has 14 residues. The CDR3 reads CASSFLQGFGGYTF. CDR3 DNA: TGTGCCAGCAGCTTCTTACAGGGTTTTGGTGGCTACACCTTC. The entire variable domain, with the rest obtained from reference TRBV7-2 and TRBJ1-2, is as follows: GAGVSQSPSNKVTEKGKDVELRCDPISGHTALYWYRQSLGQGLEFLIYFQGNSAPDKSGLPSDRFSAERTGGSVSTLTIQRTQQEDSAVYLCASSFLQGFGGYTFGSGTRLTVV.

The rearrangement joins TRBV2 to TRBJ2-5; 7 bases are a match to TRBD2. Per germline, CDR1 SNHLY and CDR2 FYNNEI. Trimming removed 6 bases from V and 5 bases from J; junction bases left unmatched: 12. This CDR3 has 15 residues. The CDR3 coding sequence is TGTGCCAGCAGGCGGGGACTAAATTGGTTCGAGACCCAGTACTTC. This translates into CASRRGLNWFETQYF.

The chain is built from TRBV6-1 and TRBJ2-7, with 10 bases aligning to TRBD2. V trimming: 7 bases; J trimming: 7 bases; junction bases outside the gene matches: 7. The CDR3 is 13 residues long. CDR1 and CDR2 (germline): MNHNS, SASEGT. The CDR3 DNA reads TGTGCCAGCAACCCTAGCGGGAGTGGTGAGCAGTACTTC. As protein: CASNPSGSGEQYF.

The CDR3 region is CSVAGDPNKNVLTF. CDR3 coding DNA: TGCAGCGTTGCCGGAGACCCAAATAAAAACGTCCTGACTTTC. V gene TRBV29-1 combines with J gene TRBJ2-6; D unresolved. CDR1 is SQVTM and CDR2 is ANQGSEA in the germline V gene. This CDR3 contains 14 residues. Trimming removed 4 bases at V and 10 bases at J, with 17 bases between. The variable domain in full, completed from reference TRBV29-1 and TRBJ2-6, reads SAVISQKPSRDICQRGTSLTIQCQVDSQVTMMFWYRQQPGQSLTLIATANQGSEATYESGFVIDKFPISRPNLTFSTLTVSNMSPEDSSIYLCSVAGDPNKNVLTFGAGSRLTVL.

In its sample, this clone was seen a few times. V usage is TRBV6-1 and J usage is TRBJ2-1; D ambiguous. Germline V CDR1 and CDR2: MNHNS, SASEGT. Trimming took 2 bases from V and 0 from J, leaving 5 bases between them. The CDR3 is made up of 14 amino acids. CDR3 sequence: CASSEYGSYNEQFF. The CDR3 coding sequence is TGTGCCAGCAGTGAATACGGCTCCTACAATGAGCAGTTCTTC.